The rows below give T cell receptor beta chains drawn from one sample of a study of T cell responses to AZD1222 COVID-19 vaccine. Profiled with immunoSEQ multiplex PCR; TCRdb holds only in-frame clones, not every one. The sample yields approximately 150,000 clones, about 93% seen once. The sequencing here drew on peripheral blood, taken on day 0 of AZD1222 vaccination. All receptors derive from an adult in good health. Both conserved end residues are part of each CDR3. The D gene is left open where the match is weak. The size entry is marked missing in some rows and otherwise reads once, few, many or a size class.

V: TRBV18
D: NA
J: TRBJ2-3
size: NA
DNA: TGTGCCAGCTCGCCCTACACAGATACGCAGTATTTT
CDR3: CASSPYTDTQYF

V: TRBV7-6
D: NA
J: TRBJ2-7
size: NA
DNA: TGTGCCAGCAGCTTAGAGGCGCTCTCATCCTACGAGCAGTACTTC
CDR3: CASSLEALSSYEQYF

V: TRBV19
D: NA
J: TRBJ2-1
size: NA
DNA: TGTGCCAGTAGCGTACGGGGTAGAGGCTCCTACAATGAGCAGTTCTTC
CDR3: CASSVRGRGSYNEQFF

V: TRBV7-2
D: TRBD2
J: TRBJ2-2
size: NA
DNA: TGTGCCAGCAGCCGTAGCGGGAGAGGGAACACCGGGGAGCTGTTTTTT
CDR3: CASSRSGRGNTGELFF

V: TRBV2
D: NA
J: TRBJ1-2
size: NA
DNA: TGTGCCAGCCCAATGAGGGAGAGAGGCTACACCTTC
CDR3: CASPMRERGYTF

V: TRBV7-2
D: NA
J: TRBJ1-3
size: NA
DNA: TGTGCCAGCAGCTTATTTGCGGCGGAAGGCACCATATATTTT
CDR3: CASSLFAAEGTIYF

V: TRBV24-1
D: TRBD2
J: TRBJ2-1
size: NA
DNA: TGTGCCACCAGTGACCCTAGCGGGGGGGCGGAGGAGCAGTTCTTC
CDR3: CATSDPSGGAEEQFF

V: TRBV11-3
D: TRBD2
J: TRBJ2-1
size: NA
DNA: TGTGCCAGCGCCATGAGTAGCGGGACTTACGAGCAGTTCTTC
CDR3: CASAMSSGTYEQFF

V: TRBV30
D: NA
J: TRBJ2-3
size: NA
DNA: TGTGCCTGGAGCCCGGTGGATACGCAGTATTTT
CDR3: CAWSPVDTQYF

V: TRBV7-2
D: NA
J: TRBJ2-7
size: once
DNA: TGTGCCAGCAGCCCCCGCAGGGGATACTACGAGCAGTACTTC
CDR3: CASSPRRGYYEQYF

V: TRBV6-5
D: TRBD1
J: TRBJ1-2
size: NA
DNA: TGTGCCAGCCAGATGCCGGGACAGTCAGGTGGCTACACCTTC
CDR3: CASQMPGQSGGYTF

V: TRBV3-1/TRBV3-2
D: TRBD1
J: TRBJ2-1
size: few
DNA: TGTGCCAGCAGGAGGGACAGGGGAATTTATAGTGAGCAGTTCTTC
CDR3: CASRRDRGIYSEQFF

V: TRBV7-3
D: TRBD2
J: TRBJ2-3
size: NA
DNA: TGTGCCAGCAGCCGAACCGGGGGGGGCACAGATACGCAGTATTTT
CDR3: CASSRTGGGTDTQYF

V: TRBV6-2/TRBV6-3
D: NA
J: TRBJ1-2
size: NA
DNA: TGTGCCAGCAGTCTGATCAGGGAGATGGATGGCTACACCTTC
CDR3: CASSLIREMDGYTF

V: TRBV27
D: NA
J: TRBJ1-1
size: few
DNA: TGTGCCAGCAGTTTAGTGGCAGGTCGTACTGAAGCTTTCTTT
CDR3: CASSLVAGRTEAFF

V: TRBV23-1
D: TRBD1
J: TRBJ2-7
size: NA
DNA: TGCGCCAGCAGTCATCCGAGCGGGACAGGGGACTACGAGCAGTACTTC
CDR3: CASSHPSGTGDYEQYF

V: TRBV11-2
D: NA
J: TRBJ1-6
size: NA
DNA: TGTGCCAGCAGCCCACAGGGACACTCCTATAATTCACCCCTCCACTTT
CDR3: CASSPQGHSYNSPLHF

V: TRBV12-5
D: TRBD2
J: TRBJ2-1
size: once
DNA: TGTGCTAGTGGTTTGGTACTAGCGGGAGGGCCCATTCGCAATGAGCAGTTCTTC
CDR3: CASGLVLAGGPIRNEQFF

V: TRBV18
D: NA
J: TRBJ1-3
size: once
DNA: TGTGCCAGCTCAGCAGGGACTGGAAACACCATATATTTT
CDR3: CASSAGTGNTIYF

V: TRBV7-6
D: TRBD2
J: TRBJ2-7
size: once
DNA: TGTGCCAGCAGCCAGGGACTAGCGGCAATTGACGAGCAGTACTTC
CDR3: CASSQGLAAIDEQYF

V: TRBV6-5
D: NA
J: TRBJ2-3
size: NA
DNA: TGTGCCAGCATCGGATCCGATACGCAGTATTTT
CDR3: CASIGSDTQYF

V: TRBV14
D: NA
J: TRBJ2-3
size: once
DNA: TGTGCCAGCAGCCACCTACATGTAATTACCACAGATACGCAGTATTTT
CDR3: CASSHLHVITTDTQYF

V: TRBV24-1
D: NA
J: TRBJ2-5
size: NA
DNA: TGTGCCACCAGTGATCGTACGGGGCAGACCCAGTACTTC
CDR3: CATSDRTGQTQYF

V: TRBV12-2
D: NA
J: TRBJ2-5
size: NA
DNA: TGTGCAAGTCGCTTATTTCTCAGCGAGACCCAGTACTTC
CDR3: CASRLFLSETQYF

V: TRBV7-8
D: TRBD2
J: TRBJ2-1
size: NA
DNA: TGTGCCAGCAGCACCCGGACTAGCGGGGCCCTCAATGAGCAGTTCTTC
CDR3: CASSTRTSGALNEQFF

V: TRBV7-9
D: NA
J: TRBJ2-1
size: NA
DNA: TGTGCCAGCAGCCCGGGTAGAGGCCCTGAGCAGTTCTTC
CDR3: CASSPGRGPEQFF

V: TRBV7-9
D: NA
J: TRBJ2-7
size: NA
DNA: TGTGCCAGCAGCTCCGCGAAAGGGAACGGGCCGTACGAGCAGTACTTC
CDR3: CASSSAKGNGPYEQYF

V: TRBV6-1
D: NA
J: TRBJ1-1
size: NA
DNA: TGTGCCAGCAGTGAAGCCCGGACCCTGAACACTGAAGCTTTCTTT
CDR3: CASSEARTLNTEAFF

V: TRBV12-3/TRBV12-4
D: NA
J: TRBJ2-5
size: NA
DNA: TGTGCCAGCAGTTTGGCAGGGGCGGAGACCCAGTACTTC
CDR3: CASSLAGAETQYF

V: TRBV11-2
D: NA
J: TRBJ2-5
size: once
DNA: TGTGCCAGCAGCTCGGCGCTAGCCGAGACCCAGTACTTC
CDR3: CASSSALAETQYF

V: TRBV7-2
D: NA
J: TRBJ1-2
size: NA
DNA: TGTGCCAGCAGCCAAGCGGGGGTCTTTAACTATGGCTACACCTTC
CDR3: CASSQAGVFNYGYTF

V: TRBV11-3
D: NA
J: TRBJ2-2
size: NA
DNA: TGTGCCAGCAGTCAAAACCCCTTAAAAGCGAACACCGGGGAGCTGTTTTTT
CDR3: CASSQNPLKANTGELFF

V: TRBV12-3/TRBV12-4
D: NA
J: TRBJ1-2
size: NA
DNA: TGTGCCAGCAGTTTAGGTCTTAACTATGGCTACACCTTC
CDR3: CASSLGLNYGYTF

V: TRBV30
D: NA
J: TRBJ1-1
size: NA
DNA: TGTGCCTGGAGTAGGGCTTTTCTGATTTCTGAAGCTTTCTTT
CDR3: CAWSRAFLISEAFF

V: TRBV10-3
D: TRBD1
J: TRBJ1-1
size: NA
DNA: TGTGCCATCAGTGAACCCGGGACAGGGGATGAAGCTTTCTTT
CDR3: CAISEPGTGDEAFF

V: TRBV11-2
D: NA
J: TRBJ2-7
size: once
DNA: TGTGCCAGCAGCTTAAAGGGGAGGCAGTACTTC
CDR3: CASSLKGRQYF

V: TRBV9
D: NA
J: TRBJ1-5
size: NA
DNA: TGTGCCAGCAGCGCCGCGGGTGATGGGAATCAGCCCCAGCATTTT
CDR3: CASSAAGDGNQPQHF

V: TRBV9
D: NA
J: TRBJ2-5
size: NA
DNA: TGTGCCAGCAGCGGTAGACAGGATGTCCGAGAGACCCAGTACTTC
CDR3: CASSGRQDVRETQYF

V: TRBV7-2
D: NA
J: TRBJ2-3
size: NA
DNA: TGTGCCGGCAGCTTAGAAGTAGCAACTAGCACAGATACGCAGTATTTT
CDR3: CAGSLEVATSTDTQYF

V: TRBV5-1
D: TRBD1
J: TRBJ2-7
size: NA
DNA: TGCGCCAGCAGCTTCCAGGGGGCGGTCGAGCAGTACTTC
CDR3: CASSFQGAVEQYF